This T cell receptor (beta chain) comes out of a study of T cell responses to AZD1222 COVID-19 vaccine. Across the whole study: Pooled samples include second doses given at about 4 or 12 weeks. Findings and caveats of the study: Two AZD1222 administrations were followed by greater Spike-specific TCR breadth and depth. Every sample of the repertoires postdated the peak T cell response. Along spike, vaccine-associated CD4 TCRs were found throughout, with dominance at 160-218 and 743-854.

The CDR3 contains 15 residues. The V gene lost 1 base and the J gene lost 4 bases, with 11 bases spanning the gap. Per germline, CDR1 SGHNT and CDR2 YYREEE (reference sequence). As to this clone: Its target is unknown.

Assay used: immunoSEQ multiplex PCR; TCRdb lists only in-frame clones, some missing. The sample lists tens of thousands of clones; roughly 89% were seen once. The TCR originated in an adult in good health. The chain employs TRBV5-4 and TRBJ1-4, with a possible D match to TRBD1 (5 bases). Source: peripheral blood, taken on day 0 of AZD1222 vaccination. CDR3 in amino acids: CASSLLGTGNEKLFF. The CDR3 DNA reads TGTGCCAGCAGCTTGTTGGGGACCGGTAATGAAAAACTGTTTTTT.